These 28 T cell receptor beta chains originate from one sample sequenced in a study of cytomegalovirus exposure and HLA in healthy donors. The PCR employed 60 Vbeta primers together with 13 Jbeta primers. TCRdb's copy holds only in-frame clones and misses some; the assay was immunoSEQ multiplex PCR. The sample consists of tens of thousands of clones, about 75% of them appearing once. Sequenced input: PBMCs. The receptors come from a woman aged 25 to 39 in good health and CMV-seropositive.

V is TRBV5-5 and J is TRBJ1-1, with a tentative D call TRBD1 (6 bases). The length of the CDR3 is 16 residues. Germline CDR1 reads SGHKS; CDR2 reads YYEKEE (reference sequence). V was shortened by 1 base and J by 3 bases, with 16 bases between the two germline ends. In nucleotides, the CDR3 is TGTGCCAGCAGCTTGTTTGGGGGGGGCATGGACACTGAAGCTTTCTTT. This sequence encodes CASSLFGGGMDTEAFF.

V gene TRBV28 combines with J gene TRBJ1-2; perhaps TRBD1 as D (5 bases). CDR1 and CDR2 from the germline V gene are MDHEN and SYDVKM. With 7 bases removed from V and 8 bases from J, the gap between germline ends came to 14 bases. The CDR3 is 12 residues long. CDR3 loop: CASTHVGGGYTF. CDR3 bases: TGTGCCAGCACCCACGTCGGGGGAGGCTACACCTTC.

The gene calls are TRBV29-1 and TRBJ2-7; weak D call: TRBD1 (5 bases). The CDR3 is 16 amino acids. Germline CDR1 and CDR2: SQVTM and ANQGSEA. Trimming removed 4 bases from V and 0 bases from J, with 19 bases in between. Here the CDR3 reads CSVGVWSRASSYEQYF. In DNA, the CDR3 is TGCAGCGTTGGCGTTTGGAGCAGGGCAAGCTCCTACGAGCAGTACTTC.

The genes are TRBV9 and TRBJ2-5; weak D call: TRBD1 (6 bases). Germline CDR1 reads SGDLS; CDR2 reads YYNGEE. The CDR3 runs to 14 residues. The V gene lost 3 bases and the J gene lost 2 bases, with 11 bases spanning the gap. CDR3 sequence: CASSATDSQETQYF. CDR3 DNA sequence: TGTGCCAGCAGCGCCACGGACAGTCAAGAGACCCAGTACTTC.

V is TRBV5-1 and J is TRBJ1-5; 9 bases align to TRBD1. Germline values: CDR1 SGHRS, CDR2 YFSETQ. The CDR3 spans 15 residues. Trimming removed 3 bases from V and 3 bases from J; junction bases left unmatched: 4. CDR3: CASSSGQGYNQPQHF. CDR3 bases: TGCGCCAGCAGCTCTGGACAGGGGTACAATCAGCCCCAGCATTTT. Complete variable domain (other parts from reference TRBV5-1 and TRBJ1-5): KAGVTQTPRYLIKTRGQQVTLSCSPISGHRSVSWYQQTPGQGLQFLFEYFSETQRNKGNFPGRFSGRQFSNSRSEMNVSTLELGDSALYLCASSSGQGYNQPQHFGDGTRLSIL.

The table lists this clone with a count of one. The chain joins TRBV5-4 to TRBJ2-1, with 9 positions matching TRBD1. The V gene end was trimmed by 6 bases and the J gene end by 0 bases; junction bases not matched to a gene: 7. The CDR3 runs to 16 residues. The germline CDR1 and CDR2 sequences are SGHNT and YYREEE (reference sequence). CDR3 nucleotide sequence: TGTGCCAGCATGGACAGGGGCGCAAGCTCCTACAATGAGCAGTTCTTC. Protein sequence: CASMDRGASSYNEQFF.

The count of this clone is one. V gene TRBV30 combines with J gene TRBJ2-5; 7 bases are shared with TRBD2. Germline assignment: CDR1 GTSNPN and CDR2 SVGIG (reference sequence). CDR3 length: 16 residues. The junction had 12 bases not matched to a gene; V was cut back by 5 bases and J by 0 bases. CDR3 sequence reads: CAWGPAGDLYQETQYF. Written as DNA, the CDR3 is TGTGCCTGGGGGCCGGCGGGGGACCTGTACCAAGAGACCCAGTACTTC.

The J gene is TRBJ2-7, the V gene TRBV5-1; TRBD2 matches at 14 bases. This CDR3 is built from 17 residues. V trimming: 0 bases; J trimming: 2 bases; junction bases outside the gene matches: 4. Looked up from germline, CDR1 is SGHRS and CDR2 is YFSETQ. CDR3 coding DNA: TGCGCCAGCAGCTTGGGACTAGCGGGAGGGCCCCCCTACGAGCAGTACTTC. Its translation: CASSLGLAGGPPYEQYF.

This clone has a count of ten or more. The CDR3 nucleotides read TGTGCCAGCAGTGCAACCCCAGGGGAAAATGAGCAGTTCTTC. Its protein is CASSATPGENEQFF. The J gene is TRBJ2-1, the V gene TRBV6-4, with D perhaps matching TRBD1 (6 bases). The germline CDR1 and CDR2 sequences are MRHNA and SNTAGT. The CDR3 length is 14 residues. The V end lost 4 bases, the J end lost 7 bases, and 14 bases lay between the germline ends.

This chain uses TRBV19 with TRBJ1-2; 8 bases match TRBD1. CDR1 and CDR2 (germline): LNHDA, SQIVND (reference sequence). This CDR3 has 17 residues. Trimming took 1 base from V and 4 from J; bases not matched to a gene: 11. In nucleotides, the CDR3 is TGTGCCAGTAGTATAGCCCAAGGGCAGGGGGCCAGCTATGGCTACACCTTC. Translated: CASSIAQGQGASYGYTF.

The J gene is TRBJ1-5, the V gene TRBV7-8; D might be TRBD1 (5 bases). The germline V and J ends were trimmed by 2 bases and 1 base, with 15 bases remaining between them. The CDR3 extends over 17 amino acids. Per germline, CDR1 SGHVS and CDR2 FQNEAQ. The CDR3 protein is CASSLLGKGASNQPQHF. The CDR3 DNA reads TGTGCCAGCAGCTTACTGGGGAAAGGGGCAAGCAATCAGCCCCAGCATTTT. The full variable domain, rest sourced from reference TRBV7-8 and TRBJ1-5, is GAGVSQSPRYKVAKRGQDVALRCDPISGHVSLFWYQQALGQGPEFLTYFQNEAQLDKSGLPSDRFFAERPEGSVSTLKIQRTQQEDSAVYLCASSLLGKGASNQPQHFGDGTRLSIL.

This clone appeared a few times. CDR3 DNA sequence: TGTGCCAGCAGATTCGGGGATGGCTACACCTTC. Translation: CASRFGDGYTF. J is TRBJ1-2 and V is TRBV6-5; D not certain. V was pared by 6 bases and J by 6 bases, with 8 bases between. The CDR3 covers 11 residues. Germline CDR1 MNHEY, CDR2 SVGAGI.

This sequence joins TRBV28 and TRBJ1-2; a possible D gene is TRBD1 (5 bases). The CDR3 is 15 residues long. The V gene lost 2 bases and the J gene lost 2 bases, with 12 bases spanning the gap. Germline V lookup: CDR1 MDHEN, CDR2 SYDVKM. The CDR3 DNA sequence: TGTGCCAGCAGTTTAGCTGACAGCACCAACTATGGCTACACCTTC. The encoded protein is CASSLADSTNYGYTF.

CDR3 in DNA: TGTGCCAGCAGCTTAGATGGGCTAGAGCAGTTCTTC. Translation: CASSLDGLEQFF. The rearrangement uses TRBV7-2 and TRBJ2-1; no definite D call. V gave up 1 base and J gave up 10 bases, with 8 bases separating them. The CDR3 sequence is 12 residues long. The germline gives CDR1 SGHTA, CDR2 FQGNSA.

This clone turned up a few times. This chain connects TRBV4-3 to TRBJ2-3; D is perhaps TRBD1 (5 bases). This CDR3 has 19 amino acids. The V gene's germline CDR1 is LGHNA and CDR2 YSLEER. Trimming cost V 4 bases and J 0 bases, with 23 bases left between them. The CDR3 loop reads CASSPALVGRASSTDTQYF. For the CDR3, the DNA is TGCGCCAGCAGCCCCGCACTTGTCGGCAGGGCGTCTAGCACAGATACGCAGTATTTT.

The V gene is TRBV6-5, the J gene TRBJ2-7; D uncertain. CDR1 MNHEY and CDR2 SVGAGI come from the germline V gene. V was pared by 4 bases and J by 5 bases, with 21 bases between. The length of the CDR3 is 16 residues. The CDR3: CASSSSAVLGFHEQYF. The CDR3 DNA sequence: TGTGCCAGCAGTTCGAGCGCAGTGTTGGGTTTCCACGAGCAGTACTTC.

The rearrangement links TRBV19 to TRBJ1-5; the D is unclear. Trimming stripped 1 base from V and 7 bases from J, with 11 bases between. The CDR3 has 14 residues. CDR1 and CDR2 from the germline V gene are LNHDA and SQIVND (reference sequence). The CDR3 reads CASSIVAAEQPQHF. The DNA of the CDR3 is TGTGCCAGTAGTATAGTGGCCGCTGAACAGCCCCAGCATTTT.

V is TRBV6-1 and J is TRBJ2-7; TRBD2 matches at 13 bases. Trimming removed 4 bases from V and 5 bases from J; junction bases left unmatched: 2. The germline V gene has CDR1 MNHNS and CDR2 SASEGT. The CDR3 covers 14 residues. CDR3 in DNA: TGTGCCAGCAGTGGGACTAGCGGGAGCGACGAGCAGTACTTC. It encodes CASSGTSGSDEQYF.

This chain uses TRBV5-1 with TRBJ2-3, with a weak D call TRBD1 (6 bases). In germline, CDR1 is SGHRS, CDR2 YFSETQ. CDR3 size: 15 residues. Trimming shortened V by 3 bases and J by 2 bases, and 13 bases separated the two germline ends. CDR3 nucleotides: TGCGCCAGCAGCTACACAGGGTACCACACAGATACGCAGTATTTT. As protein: CASSYTGYHTDTQYF.

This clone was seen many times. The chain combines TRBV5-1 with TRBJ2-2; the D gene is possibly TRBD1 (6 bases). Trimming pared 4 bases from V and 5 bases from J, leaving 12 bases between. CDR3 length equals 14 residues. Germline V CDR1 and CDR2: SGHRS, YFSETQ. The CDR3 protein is CASSLTGPTGELFF. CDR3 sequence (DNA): TGCGCCAGCAGCCTGACAGGACCTACCGGGGAGCTGTTTTTT.

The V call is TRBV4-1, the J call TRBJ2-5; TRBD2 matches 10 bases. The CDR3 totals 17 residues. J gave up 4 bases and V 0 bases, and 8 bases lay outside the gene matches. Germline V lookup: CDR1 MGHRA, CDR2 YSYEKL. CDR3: CASSQDHSGRLRETQYF. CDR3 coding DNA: TGCGCCAGCAGCCAAGATCATAGCGGGAGGCTCCGAGAGACCCAGTACTTC.

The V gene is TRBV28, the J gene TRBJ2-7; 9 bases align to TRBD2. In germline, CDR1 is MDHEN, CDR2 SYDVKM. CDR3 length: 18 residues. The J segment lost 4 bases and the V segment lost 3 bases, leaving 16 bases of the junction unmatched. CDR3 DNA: TGTGCCAGCAGTTTCTTGTCTCTAGCGGGAATCGCCCCTTACGAGCAGTACTTC. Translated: CASSFLSLAGIAPYEQYF.

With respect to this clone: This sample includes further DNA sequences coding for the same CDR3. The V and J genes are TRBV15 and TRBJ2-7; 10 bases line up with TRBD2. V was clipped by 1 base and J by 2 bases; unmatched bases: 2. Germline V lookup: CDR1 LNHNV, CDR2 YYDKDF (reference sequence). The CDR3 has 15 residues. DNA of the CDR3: TGTGCCACCAGCAGAGGAGCGGGAGGGCCCTACGAGCAGTACTTC. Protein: CATSRGAGGPYEQYF.

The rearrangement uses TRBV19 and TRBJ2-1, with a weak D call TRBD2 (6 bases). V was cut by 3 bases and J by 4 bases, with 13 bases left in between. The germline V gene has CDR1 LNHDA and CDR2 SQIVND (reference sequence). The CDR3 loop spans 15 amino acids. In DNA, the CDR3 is TGTGCCAGTAGTATGGGGAGGCCCCTTTACAATGAGCAGTTCTTC. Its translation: CASSMGRPLYNEQFF.

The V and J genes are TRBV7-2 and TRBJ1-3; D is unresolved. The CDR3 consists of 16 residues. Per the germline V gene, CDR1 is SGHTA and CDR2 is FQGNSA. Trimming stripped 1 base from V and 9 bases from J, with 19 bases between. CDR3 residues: CASSLVGGPTQSTIYF. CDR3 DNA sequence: TGTGCCAGCAGCTTAGTAGGCGGTCCAACCCAGAGCACCATATATTTT.

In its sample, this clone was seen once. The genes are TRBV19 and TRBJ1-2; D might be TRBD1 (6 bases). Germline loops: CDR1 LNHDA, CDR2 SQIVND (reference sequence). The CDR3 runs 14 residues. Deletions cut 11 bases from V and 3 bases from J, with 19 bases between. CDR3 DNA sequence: TGTGCCGCCCGCGGGGGGGCGCCCGACTATGGCTACACCTTC. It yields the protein CAARGGAPDYGYTF.

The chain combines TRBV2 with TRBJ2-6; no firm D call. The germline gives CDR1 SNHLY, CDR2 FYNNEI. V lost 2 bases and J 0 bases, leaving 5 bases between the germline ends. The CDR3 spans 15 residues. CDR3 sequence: CASSERVSGANVLTF. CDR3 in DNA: TGTGCCAGCAGTGAACGGGTCTCTGGGGCCAACGTCCTGACTTTC. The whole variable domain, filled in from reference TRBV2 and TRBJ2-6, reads EPEVTQTPSHQVTQMGQEVILRCVPISNHLYFYWYRQILGQKVEFLVSFYNNEISEKSEIFDDQFSVERPDGSNFTLKIRSTKLEDSAMYFCASSERVSGANVLTFGAGSRLTVL.

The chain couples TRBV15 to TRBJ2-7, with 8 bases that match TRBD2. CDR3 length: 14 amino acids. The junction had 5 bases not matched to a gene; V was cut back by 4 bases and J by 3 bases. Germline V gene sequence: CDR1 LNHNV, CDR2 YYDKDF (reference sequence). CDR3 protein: CATSTRGGSYEQYF. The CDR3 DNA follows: TGTGCCACCAGCACCCGGGGGGGGAGCTACGAGCAGTACTTC.